The source of this TCR beta chain is a study of CD8 T cells in Susac syndrome (dated 2019 in TCRdb). Background for the entire study: Repertoire sequencing was used to test whether CD8+ T cell activation and differentiation in Susac syndrome was antigen driven. What the work shows at the level of the full study, not this receptor alone: The number of individuals in the TCR sequencing and HLA analysis was recognized as being relatively small.

RNA was extracted with the RNeasy kit and 0.5 to 1 ug was reverse transcribed using random hexamers. The immunoSEQ multiplex PCR assay, covering 54 Vbeta and 13 Jbeta segments, was used to amplify TCR beta CDR3 regions. PCR amplification bias was corrected using a synthetic template baseline for primer optimization and computational correction. The published analysis was carried out like this. Reads were annotated to V, D and J genes according to IMGT and were analyzed with immunoSEQ Analyzer, with only productive sequences retained. To calculate clonality, Shannon entropy was normalized by log2 of the number of productive unique sequences and then subtracted from one. For each patient and control, public and private clones were evaluated among the 100 most prevalent clones. A clone was defined as Susac-specific if it was absent from the healthy and MS cohorts, from more than 850 published viral clones and from other ImmuneACCESS disease sequences. Through fastp at Q25 and MiXCR, TCRdb rebuilt clones from the public reads, retaining in-frame beta chains. Rows matching on CDR3 protein sequence are summarized as one entry with the most common DNA and genes. For this entry, the V and J calls and clone size follow TCRdb and not the study's own pipeline. Here the sample has under 250,000 distinct CDR3 sequences; around 95% occur a single time. In total, the top ten clones hold 0.07% to 0.09% of the sample.

Peripheral blood CD8+ and CD4+ T cells from healthy donors, Susac syndrome patients and multiple sclerosis patients were profiled using high-throughput TCR beta sequencing. Treatment-naive patients with stable or active relapsing-remitting disease fulfilling revised McDonald criteria were used as multiple sclerosis controls. Bulk CD8+ and CD4+ T cells were purified by magnetic negative isolation, whereas CD8+ TEMRA cells were enriched by FACS. Blood was drawn into EDTA tubes, processed within 24 hours, and PBMCs were isolated by density gradient centrifugation. PBMCs destined for TCR sequencing were cryopreserved in liquid nitrogen and later thawed in a 37 °C water bath. Purity of sorted or isolated CD4+, CD8+ and CD8+ TEMRA cells was at least 90%. A note on this clonotype: Its antigen has not been determined. Per-base quality was not reported, and no clone a single base away is much larger than it.

The TCR originated in a human donor with multiple sclerosis. Sequencing was done on a sample of CD4+ T cells from PBMCs.

In nucleotide form, the sequence is TGTGCCACCAGTGATTTGGGGGGCCAGGGCGAATACGAGCAGTACTTC. Translated, it gives CATSDLGGQGEYEQYF. The rearrangement combines TRBV24-1 with TRBJ2-7; TRBD1 is perhaps the D gene, given 6 matching bases. CDR1 and CDR2 are drawn from the germline V gene: KGHDR, SFDVKD. Including the terminal cysteine and phenylalanine, the CDR3 comprises 16 residues. Only the CDR3 part of the read is kept: 48 bases, read in frame from the first base. V gives up 0 bases and J gives up 4 bases, and the segment between their germline ends measures 15 bases.